These 9 T cell receptor beta chains came from one sample sequenced in a study of shared clonotypes between healthy human individuals. Sequencing used immunoSEQ multiplex PCR; TCRdb keeps in-frame clones, though not all of them. Here the sample spans approximately 740,000 clones, approximately 79% being singletons. Sequencing was done on a sample of memory CD4+ T cells sorted from blood. As for subset: CD45RA-negative fraction. Every receptor here comes from a woman younger than 45 in good health.

This clone was detected many times. The V call is TRBV28, the J call TRBJ1-5; possibly TRBD1 for D (6 bases). The CDR3 is made up of 20 amino acids. V was pared by 2 bases and J by 0 bases, with 23 bases between. Germline V lookup: CDR1 MDHEN, CDR2 SYDVKM. Here the CDR3 DNA reads TGTGCCAGCAGTTTACTACTTCTTGTACAGGGAGGGGATAGCAATCAGCCCCAGCATTTT. This codes for CASSLLLLVQGGDSNQPQHF.

Remarks on this clone: Other DNA sequences in the same sample also yield this CDR3. The chain combines TRBV5-1 with TRBJ1-1; 7 bases align to TRBD1. Trimming took 4 bases from V and 4 from J; bases not matched to a gene: 4. The CDR3 sequence is 13 residues long. Germline V gives CDR1 SGHRS, CDR2 YFSETQ. The CDR3 DNA is TGCGCCAGCAGCACAGGACAGGTCACTGAAGCTTTCTTT. Protein product: CASSTGQVTEAFF.

This rearrangement joins TRBV11-2 to TRBJ2-1, with D possibly matching TRBD1 (6 bases). This CDR3 has 15 residues. The germline gives CDR1 SGHAT, CDR2 FQNNGV. V dropped 2 bases and J dropped 2 bases, with 10 bases sitting between them. The CDR3 region is CASSLFTGPYNEQFF. The CDR3 nucleotides are TGTGCCAGCAGCTTATTTACAGGGCCCTACAATGAGCAGTTCTTC.

The chain couples TRBV10-3 to TRBJ2-7; possible D gene TRBD2, 6 bases. This CDR3 comprises 13 residues. The germline V and J ends were trimmed by 2 bases and 2 bases, with 7 bases remaining between them. Germline V gene data show CDR1 as ENHRY and CDR2 as SYGVKD. The CDR3 DNA is TGTGCCATCAGTGAGGCGGGGCCCTACGAGCAGTACTTC. It is translated as CAISEAGPYEQYF.

The V call is TRBV19, the J call TRBJ1-1, with 7 bases identical to TRBD1. Germline assignment: CDR1 LNHDA and CDR2 SQIVND (reference sequence). The CDR3 spans 17 residues. The V and J ends lost 3 bases and 0 bases, in that order; junction bases with no gene match: 10. CDR3 residues: CASSILRDRTVNTEAFF. The CDR3 region has the DNA TGTGCCAGTAGTATCCTCCGGGACAGAACGGTGAACACTGAAGCTTTCTTT. Using reference TRBV19 and TRBJ1-1 for the parts outside the CDR3, the full variable domain is DGGITQSPKYLFRKEGQNVTLSCEQNLNHDAMYWYRQDPGQGLRLIYYSQIVNDFQKGDIAEGYSVSREKKESFPLTVTSAQKNPTAFYLCASSILRDRTVNTEAFFGQGTRLTVV.

This rearrangement joins TRBV7-9 to TRBJ2-7; 8 bases match TRBD1. V lost 5 bases to trimming and J lost 6 bases; unmatched junction nucleotides: 15. Germline CDR1 and CDR2: SEHNR and FQNEAQ (reference sequence). The CDR3 totals 16 residues. DNA for the CDR3: TGTGCCAGCAGCCCAGGGGGCGGAGGAAGGGTGGTCGAGCAGTACTTC. It translates to CASSPGGGGRVVEQYF.

A remark on this clone: Other DNA sequences of this sample code for an identical CDR3. The chain is built from TRBV20-1 and TRBJ2-5; unclear D gene. Germline V CDR1 and CDR2: DFQATT, SNEGSKA (reference sequence). The CDR3 sequence is 11 residues long. The germline V and J ends were trimmed by 1 base and 2 bases, with 2 bases remaining between them. CDR3 in amino acids: CSARGQETQYF. DNA for the CDR3: TGCAGTGCTAGAGGACAAGAGACCCAGTACTTC.

The rearrangement joins TRBV27 to TRBJ2-7; maybe TRBD1 (6 bases). Germline CDR1 is MNHEY and CDR2 is SMNVEV (reference sequence). This CDR3 region has 14 residues. Trimming removed 10 bases at V and 2 bases at J, with 18 bases between. The CDR3 spells CATKLGQTTYEQYF. The CDR3 coding sequence is TGTGCCACCAAGCTAGGACAGACCACCTACGAGCAGTACTTC.

This chain connects TRBV5-1 to TRBJ1-2; no clear D. The CDR3 has 16 residues. CDR1 and CDR2 from the germline V gene are SGHRS and YFSETQ. Deletions cut 1 base from V and 5 bases from J, with 18 bases between. CDR3: CASSLRSVRRRYGYTF. CDR3 in DNA: TGCGCCAGCAGCTTGCGCAGCGTTCGGAGGAGGTATGGCTACACCTTC.